Each of the 7 T cell receptor beta chains below was sequenced from the same sample in a study of PD-L1 blockade in urothelial cancer. The sample's time point: pretreatment peripheral blood. Sequenced by immunoSEQ multiplex PCR; TCRdb stores in-frame clones only, minus some. Of some 100,000 clones detected, 89% appear once; the ten largest clones hold 0.85% to 1%. The source was PBMCs, collected around atezolizumab (anti-PD-L1) treatment. All receptors come from a woman aged 80 or over with urothelial cancer.

This rearrangement joins TRBV4-1 to TRBJ2-5, with D perhaps TRBD2 (6 bases). This CDR3 contains 14 residues. Trimming removed 2 bases from V and 1 base from J, with 8 bases in between. The germline gives CDR1 MGHRA, CDR2 YSYEKL. CDR3 DNA: TGCGCCAGCAGCCAATTCGGGGGCCAAGAGACCCAGTACTTC. Residues: CASSQFGGQETQYF.

V is TRBV5-1 and J is TRBJ2-2; D ambiguous. Germline V gene lookup returns CDR1 SGHRS and CDR2 YFSETQ. The germline V and J ends were trimmed by 4 bases and 5 bases, with 9 bases remaining between them. The CDR3 runs to 13 residues. The CDR3 sequence: CASSPTSTGELFF. In nucleotides, the CDR3 is TGCGCCAGCAGCCCCACCAGTACCGGGGAGCTGTTTTTT.

The chain is built from TRBV10-3 and TRBJ2-3; a weak D match, TRBD1 (5 bases). The V gene lost 3 bases and the J gene lost 1 base, with 8 bases spanning the gap. The V gene's germline CDR1 is ENHRY and CDR2 SYGVKD. This CDR3 contains 14 residues. CDR3 sequence (DNA): TGTGCCATCAGTGACAGGGATGGCACAGATACGCAGTATTTT. Its protein is CAISDRDGTDTQYF.

The chain couples TRBV27 to TRBJ2-7, with D possibly matching TRBD1 (6 bases). CDR1 is MNHEY and CDR2 is SMNVEV in the germline V gene (reference sequence). V was trimmed by 3 bases and J by 3 bases, leaving 12 bases between them. The CDR3 is 14 residues long. The CDR3 sequence is CASSFRDKGYEQYF. CDR3 DNA sequence: TGTGCCAGCAGTTTTCGGGACAAGGGCTACGAGCAGTACTTC.

The chain employs TRBV2 and TRBJ2-3; D might be TRBD1 (6 bases). V lost 7 bases and J 4 bases, leaving 9 bases between the germline ends. The CDR3 sequence is 12 residues long. Germline CDR1 SNHLY, CDR2 FYNNEI. CDR3 sequence (DNA): TGTGCCAGCAAGGGGGACCCAGATACGCAGTATTTT. Its translation: CASKGDPDTQYF.

The CDR3 loop is CASSFGGRGDTQYF. The CDR3 DNA sequence: TGTGCCAGCAGCTTCGGCGGGCGGGGCGATACGCAGTATTTT. The chain uses TRBV5-5 and TRBJ2-3, with D perhaps matching TRBD2 (6 bases). Germline V gene data show CDR1 as SGHKS and CDR2 as YYEKEE (reference sequence). This CDR3 spans 14 amino acids. The germline V and J ends were trimmed by 2 bases and 6 bases, with 13 bases remaining between them. Full variable domain (outside the CDR3, taken from reference TRBV5-5 and TRBJ2-3): DAGVTQSPTHLIKTRGQQVTLRCSPISGHKSVSWYQQVLGQGPQFIFQYYEKEERGRGNFPDRFSARQFPNYSSELNVNALLLGDSALYLCASSFGGRGDTQYFGPGTRLTVL.

This chain connects TRBV7-9 to TRBJ2-1; 10 positions match TRBD2. The germline gives CDR1 SEHNR, CDR2 FQNEAQ (reference sequence). This CDR3 region has 15 residues. V trimming: 5 bases; J trimming: 7 bases; junction bases outside the gene matches: 8. Written as DNA, the CDR3 is TGTGCCAGCAGCCCTAGGACTAGCGGAAGGAATGAGCAGTTCTTC. Translating it yields CASSPRTSGRNEQFF.